The 4 T cell receptor beta chains given below trace back to one sample, sequenced in a study of T cells in Graves' hyperthyroidism and ophthalmopathy. Amplified regions were TCR beta CDR3 sequences from RNA transcripts. The HTBI primer set served for first-round RT-PCR of the TCR CDR3. TCRdb re-analysed the multiplex PCR reads in MiXCR, keeping a single row per CDR3 protein. The sample gives around 700,000 distinct CDR3 sequences, approximately 19% of which show up once; approximately 16% is in the top ten. The sequencing input was blood. The origin of the receptors is a woman in her forties or fifties with Graves' hyperthyroidism that later progressed to Graves' ophthalmopathy.

This clonotype was detected only a few times. The V call is TRBV6-2 or TRBV6-3, the J call TRBJ2-7, with D tentatively TRBD1 (5 bases). V was shortened by 6 bases and J by 0 bases, with 12 bases between the two germline ends. There are 14 residues in the CDR3. CDR1 MNHEY and CDR2 SVGEGT come from the germline V gene. The CDR3 DNA follows: TGTGCCAGCAGAACCTACAGGAACTCCTACGAGCAGTACTTC. Translated: CASRTYRNSYEQYF.

Of note for this clonotype: One end of the junction fails to match germline, which may point to a read error. The J gene is TRBJ1-1, the V gene TRBV2, with a weak D call TRBD1 (6 bases). The CDR3 sequence is 13 residues long. CDR1 and CDR2 (germline): SNHLY, FYNNEI. The CDR3 region has the DNA TGTGCCAGCAGTACAGGGCCCAACACTGGAGCTTTCTTT. Amino acids: CASSTGPNTGAFF.

A note on this clonotype: This sequence may be a read error, since a much larger clone differs from it by one base. The rearrangement uses TRBV9 and TRBJ2-3; perhaps TRBD1 as D (6 bases). The V and J ends lost 4 bases and 4 bases respectively, with 16 bases between them. The CDR3 loop spans 15 amino acids. The germline V gene has CDR1 SGDLS and CDR2 YYNGEE. CDR3 sequence reads: CASSPGQRPPDTQYF. CDR3 coding DNA: TGTGCCAGCAGCCCCGGACAGCGACCACCAGATACGCAGTATTTT.

This clonotype showed up many times. The chain is built from TRBV5-8 and TRBJ2-7, with 9 bases identical to TRBD1. J lost 5 bases, V lost 5 bases, and 5 bases had no gene match. This CDR3 is built from 13 residues. CDR1 SGHTS and CDR2 YDEGEE come from the germline V gene. Here the CDR3 DNA reads TGTGCCAGCAGACGACAGGGGGTAGACGAGCAGTACTTC. As protein: CASRRQGVDEQYF.